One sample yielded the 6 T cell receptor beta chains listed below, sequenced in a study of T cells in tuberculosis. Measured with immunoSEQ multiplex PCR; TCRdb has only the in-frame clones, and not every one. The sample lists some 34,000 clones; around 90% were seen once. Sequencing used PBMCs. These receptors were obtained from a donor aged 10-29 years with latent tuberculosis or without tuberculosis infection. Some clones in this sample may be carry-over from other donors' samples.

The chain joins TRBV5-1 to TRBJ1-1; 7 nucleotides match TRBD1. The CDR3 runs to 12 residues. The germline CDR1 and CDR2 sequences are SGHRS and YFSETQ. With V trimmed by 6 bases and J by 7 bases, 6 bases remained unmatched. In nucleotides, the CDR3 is TGCGCCAGCACCGGACAGGACGTTGAAGCTTTCTTT. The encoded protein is CASTGQDVEAFF.

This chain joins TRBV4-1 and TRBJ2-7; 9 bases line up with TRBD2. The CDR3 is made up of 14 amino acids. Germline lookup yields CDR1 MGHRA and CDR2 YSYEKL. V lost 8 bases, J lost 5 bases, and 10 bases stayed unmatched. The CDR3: CASGGSGSFHEQYF. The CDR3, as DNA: TGCGCCAGCGGAGGTAGCGGGAGTTTCCACGAGCAGTACTTC.

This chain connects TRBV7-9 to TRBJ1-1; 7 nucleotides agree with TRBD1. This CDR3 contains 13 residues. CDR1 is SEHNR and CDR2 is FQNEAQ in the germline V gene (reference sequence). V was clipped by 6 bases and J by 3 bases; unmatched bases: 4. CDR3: CASSYTGDTEAFF. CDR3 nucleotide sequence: TGTGCCAGCAGTTATACAGGGGACACTGAAGCTTTCTTT.

CDR3 sequence: CASSKGTGTGHSEAFF. CDR3 bases: TGTGCCAGTAGTAAGGGAACCGGGACAGGACATTCTGAAGCTTTCTTT. The chain carries TRBV19 and TRBJ1-1, with TRBD1 matching over 8 bases. CDR1 is LNHDA and CDR2 is SQIVND in the germline V gene (reference sequence). V lost 4 bases and J lost 6; bases outside the gene matches: 13. The CDR3 runs 16 residues. Combining the CDR3 with reference TRBV19 and TRBJ1-1 gives the whole variable domain DGGITQSPKYLFRKEGQNVTLSCEQNLNHDAMYWYRQDPGQGLRLIYYSQIVNDFQKGDIAEGYSVSREKKESFPLTVTSAQKNPTAFYLCASSKGTGTGHSEAFFGQGTRLTVV.

CDR3 in amino acids: CASSFGRGLGEQFF. In DNA, the CDR3 is TGTGCCAGCAGCTTTGGTAGAGGGTTGGGTGAGCAGTTCTTC. This chain uses TRBV7-2 with TRBJ2-1, with D tentatively TRBD2 (5 bases). CDR3 length: 14 amino acids. The V end was cut by 3 bases, the J end by 9 bases, with 15 bases between. Looked up from germline, CDR1 is SGHTA and CDR2 is FQGNSA.

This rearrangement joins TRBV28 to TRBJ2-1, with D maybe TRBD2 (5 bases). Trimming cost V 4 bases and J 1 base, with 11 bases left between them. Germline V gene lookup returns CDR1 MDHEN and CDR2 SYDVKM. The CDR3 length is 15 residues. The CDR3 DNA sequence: TGTGCCAGCAGTTCAACACTAGTTTCCTACAATGAGCAGTTCTTC. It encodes CASSSTLVSYNEQFF.